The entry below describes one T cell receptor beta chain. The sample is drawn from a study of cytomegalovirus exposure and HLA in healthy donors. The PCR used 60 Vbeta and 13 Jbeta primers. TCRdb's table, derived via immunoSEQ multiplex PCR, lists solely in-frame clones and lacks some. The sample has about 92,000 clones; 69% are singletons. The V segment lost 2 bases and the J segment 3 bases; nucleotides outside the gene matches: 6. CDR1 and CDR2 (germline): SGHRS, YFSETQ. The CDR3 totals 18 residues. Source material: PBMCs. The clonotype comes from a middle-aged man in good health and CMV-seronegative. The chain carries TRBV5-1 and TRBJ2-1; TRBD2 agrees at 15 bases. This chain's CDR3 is CASSFKRTSGGDYNEQFF. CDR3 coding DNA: TGCGCCAGCAGCTTCAAAAGGACTAGCGGGGGGGACTACAATGAGCAGTTCTTC.